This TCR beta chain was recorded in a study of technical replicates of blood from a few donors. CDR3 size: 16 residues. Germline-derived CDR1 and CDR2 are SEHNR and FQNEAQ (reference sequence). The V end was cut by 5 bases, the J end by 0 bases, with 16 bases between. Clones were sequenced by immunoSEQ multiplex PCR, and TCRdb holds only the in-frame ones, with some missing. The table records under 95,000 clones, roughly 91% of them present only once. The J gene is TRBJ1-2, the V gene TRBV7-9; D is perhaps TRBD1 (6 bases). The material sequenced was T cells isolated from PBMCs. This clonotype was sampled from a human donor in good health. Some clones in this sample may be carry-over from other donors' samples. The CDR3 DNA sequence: TGTGCCAGCAGCCCTCTCCCGGCAGGGGCTAACTATGGCTACACCTTC. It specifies CASSPLPAGANYGYTF.